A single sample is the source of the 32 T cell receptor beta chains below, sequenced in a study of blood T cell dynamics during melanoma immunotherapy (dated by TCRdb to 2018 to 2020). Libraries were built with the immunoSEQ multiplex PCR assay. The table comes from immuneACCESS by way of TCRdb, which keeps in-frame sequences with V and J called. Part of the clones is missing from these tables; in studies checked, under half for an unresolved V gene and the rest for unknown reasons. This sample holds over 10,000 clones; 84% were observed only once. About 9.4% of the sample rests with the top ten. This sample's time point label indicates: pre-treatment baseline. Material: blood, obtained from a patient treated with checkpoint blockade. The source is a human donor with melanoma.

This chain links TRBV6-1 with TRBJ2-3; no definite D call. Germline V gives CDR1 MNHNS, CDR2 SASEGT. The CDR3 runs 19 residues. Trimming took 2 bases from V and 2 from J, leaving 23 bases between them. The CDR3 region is CASSEFSDRLYSSTDTQYF. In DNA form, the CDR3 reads TGTGCCAGCAGTGAATTCTCCGACCGACTCTATTCTTCCACAGATACGCAGTATTTT.

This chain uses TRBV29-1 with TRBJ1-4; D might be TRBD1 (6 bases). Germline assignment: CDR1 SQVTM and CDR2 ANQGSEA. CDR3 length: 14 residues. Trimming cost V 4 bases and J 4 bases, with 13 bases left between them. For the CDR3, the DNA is TGCAGCGTTGGATTGGGGGGCGGTAATGAAAAACTGTTTTTT. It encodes CSVGLGGGNEKLFF.

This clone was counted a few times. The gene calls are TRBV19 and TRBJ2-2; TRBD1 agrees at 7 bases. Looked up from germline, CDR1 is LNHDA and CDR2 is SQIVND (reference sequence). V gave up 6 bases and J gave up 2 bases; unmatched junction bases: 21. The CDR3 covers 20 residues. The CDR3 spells CASRGRGNRGREVNTGELFF. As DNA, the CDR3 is TGTGCCAGTAGAGGCAGGGGGAACAGGGGAAGGGAAGTTAACACCGGGGAGCTGTTTTTT.

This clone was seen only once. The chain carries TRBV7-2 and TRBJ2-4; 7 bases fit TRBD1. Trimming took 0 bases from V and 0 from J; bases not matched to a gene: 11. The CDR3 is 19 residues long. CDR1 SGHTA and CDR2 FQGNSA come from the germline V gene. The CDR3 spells CASSLAGFTGQLAKNIQYF. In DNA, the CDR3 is TGTGCCAGCAGCTTAGCTGGGTTCACGGGACAGTTAGCCAAAAACATTCAGTACTTC.

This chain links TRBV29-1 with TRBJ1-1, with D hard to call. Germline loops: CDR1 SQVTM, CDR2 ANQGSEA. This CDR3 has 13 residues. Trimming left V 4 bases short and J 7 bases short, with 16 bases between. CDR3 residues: CSVVFGLRIEAFF. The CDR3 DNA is TGCAGCGTTGTTTTTGGGCTCAGGATTGAAGCTTTCTTT.

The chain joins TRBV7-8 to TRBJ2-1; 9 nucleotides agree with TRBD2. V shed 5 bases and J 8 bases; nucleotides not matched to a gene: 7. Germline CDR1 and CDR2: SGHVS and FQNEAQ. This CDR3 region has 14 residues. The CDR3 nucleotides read TGTGCCAGCAGCCCTGAGGCTAGCGGGGATGAGCAGTTCTTC. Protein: CASSPEASGDEQFF. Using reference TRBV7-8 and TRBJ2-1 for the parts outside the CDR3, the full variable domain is GAGVSQSPRYKVAKRGQDVALRCDPISGHVSLFWYQQALGQGPEFLTYFQNEAQLDKSGLPSDRFFAERPEGSVSTLKIQRTQQEDSAVYLCASSPEASGDEQFFGPGTRLTVL.

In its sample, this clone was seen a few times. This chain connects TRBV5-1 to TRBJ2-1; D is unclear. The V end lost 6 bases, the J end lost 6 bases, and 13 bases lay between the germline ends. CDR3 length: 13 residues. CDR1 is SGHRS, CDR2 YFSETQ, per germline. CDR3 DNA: TGCGCCAGCAATGGGGTCGTAGGCAATGAGCAGTTCTTC. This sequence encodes CASNGVVGNEQFF. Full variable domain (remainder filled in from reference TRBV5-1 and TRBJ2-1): KAGVTQTPRYLIKTRGQQVTLSCSPISGHRSVSWYQQTPGQGLQFLFEYFSETQRNKGNFPGRFSGRQFSNSRSEMNVSTLELGDSALYLCASNGVVGNEQFFGPGTRLTVL.

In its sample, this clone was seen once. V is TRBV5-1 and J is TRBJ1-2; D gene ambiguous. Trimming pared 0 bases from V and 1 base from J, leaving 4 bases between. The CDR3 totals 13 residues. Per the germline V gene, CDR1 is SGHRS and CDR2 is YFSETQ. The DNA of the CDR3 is TGCGCCAGCAGCTTGGGCATTAACTATGGCTACACCTTC. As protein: CASSLGINYGYTF.

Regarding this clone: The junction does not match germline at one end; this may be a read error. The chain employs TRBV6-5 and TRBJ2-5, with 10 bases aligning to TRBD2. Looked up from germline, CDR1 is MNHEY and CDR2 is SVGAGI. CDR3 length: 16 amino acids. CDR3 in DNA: TGTGCCAGCAGGTACTCCGGGACTAGCGTCAAAGAGACCCAGTACTTC. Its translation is CASRYSGTSVKETQYF.

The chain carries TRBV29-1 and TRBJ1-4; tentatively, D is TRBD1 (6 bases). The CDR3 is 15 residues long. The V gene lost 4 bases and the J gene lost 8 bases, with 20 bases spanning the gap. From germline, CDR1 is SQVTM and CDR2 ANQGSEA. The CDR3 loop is CSVALTGIGAEKLFF. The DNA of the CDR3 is TGCAGCGTTGCCCTGACAGGAATTGGCGCAGAAAAACTGTTTTTT.

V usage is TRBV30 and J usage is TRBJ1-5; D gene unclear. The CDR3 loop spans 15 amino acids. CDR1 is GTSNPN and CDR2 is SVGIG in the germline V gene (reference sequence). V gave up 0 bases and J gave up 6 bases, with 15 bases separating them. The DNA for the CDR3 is TGTGCCTGGAGTGTAGCTAATGAGAGGGTTCAGCCCCAGCATTTT. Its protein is CAWSVANERVQPQHF.

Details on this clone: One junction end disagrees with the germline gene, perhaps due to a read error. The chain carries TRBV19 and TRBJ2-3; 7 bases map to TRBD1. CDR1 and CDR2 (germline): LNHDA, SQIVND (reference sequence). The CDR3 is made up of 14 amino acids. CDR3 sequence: CASSIGGGTDTQYF. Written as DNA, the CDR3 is TGTGCCAGTAGCATAGGGGGCGGCACAGATACGCAGTATTTT.

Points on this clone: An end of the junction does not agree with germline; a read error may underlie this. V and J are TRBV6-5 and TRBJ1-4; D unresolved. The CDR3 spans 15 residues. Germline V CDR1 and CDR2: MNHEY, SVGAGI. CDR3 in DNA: TGTGCCAGCACTTACGGTGGCCACCGTAATGAAAAACTGTTTTTT. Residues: CASTYGGHRNEKLFF.

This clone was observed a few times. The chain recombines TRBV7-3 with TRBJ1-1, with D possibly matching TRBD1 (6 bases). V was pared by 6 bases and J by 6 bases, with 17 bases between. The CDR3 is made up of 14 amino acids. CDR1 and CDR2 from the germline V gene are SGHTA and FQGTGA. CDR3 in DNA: TGTGCCAGCAGTGTCACCGGGGGCAGCTCTGAAGCTTTCTTT. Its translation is CASSVTGGSSEAFF.

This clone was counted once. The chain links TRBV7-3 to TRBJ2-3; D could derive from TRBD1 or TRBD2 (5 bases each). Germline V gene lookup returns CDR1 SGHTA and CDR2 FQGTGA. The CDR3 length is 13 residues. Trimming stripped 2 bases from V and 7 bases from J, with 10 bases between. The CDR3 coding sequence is TGTGCCAGCAGCTTAGGGGGTACTTATACGCAGTATTTT. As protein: CASSLGGTYTQYF.

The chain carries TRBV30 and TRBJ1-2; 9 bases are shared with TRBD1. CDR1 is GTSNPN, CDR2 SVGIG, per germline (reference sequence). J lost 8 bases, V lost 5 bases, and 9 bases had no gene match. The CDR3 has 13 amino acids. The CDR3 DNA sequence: TGTGCCTGGGGACAGGGGCTATTGGGGGGCTACACCTTC. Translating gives CAWGQGLLGGYTF.

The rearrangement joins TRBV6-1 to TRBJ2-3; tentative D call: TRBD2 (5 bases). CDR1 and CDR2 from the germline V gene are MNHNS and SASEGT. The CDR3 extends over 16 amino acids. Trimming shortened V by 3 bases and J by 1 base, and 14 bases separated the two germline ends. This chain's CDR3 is CASSEGATRGTDTQYF. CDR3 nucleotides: TGTGCCAGCAGTGAGGGAGCAACGAGGGGCACAGATACGCAGTATTTT.

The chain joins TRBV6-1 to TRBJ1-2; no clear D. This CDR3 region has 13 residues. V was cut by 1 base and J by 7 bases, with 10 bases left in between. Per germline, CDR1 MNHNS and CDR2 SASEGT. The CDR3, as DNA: TGTGCCAGCAGTGAAGTGGCACAGAGTGGCTACACCTTC. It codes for CASSEVAQSGYTF.

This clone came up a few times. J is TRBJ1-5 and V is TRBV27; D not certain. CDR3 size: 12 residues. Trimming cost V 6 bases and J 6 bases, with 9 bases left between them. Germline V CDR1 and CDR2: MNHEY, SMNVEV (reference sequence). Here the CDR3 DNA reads TGTGCCAGCAGAACGGGAGGTCAGCCCCAGCATTTT. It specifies CASRTGGQPQHF.

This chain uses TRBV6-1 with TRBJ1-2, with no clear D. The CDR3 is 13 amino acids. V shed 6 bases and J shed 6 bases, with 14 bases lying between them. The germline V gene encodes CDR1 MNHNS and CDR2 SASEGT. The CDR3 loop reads CASRNRGSDGYTF. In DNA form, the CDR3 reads TGTGCCAGCAGGAACAGAGGTTCGGATGGCTACACCTTC.

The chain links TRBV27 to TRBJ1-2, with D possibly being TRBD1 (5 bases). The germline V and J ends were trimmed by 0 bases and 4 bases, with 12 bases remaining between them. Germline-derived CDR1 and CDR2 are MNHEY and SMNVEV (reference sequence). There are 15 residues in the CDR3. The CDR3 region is CASSLSFQGSYGYTF. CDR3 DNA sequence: TGTGCCAGCAGTTTATCGTTCCAGGGCAGCTATGGCTACACCTTC.

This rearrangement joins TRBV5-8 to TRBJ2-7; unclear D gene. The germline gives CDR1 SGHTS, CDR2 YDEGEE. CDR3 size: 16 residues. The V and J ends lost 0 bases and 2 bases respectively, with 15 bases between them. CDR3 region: CASSLVLSPVPYEQYF. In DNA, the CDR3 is TGTGCCAGCAGCTTGGTCCTCTCTCCTGTTCCCTACGAGCAGTACTTC.

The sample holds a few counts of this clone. CDR3 sequence reads: CASSSVVADTGELFF. CDR3 nucleotides: TGCGCCAGCAGCTCCGTCGTGGCAGACACCGGGGAGCTGTTTTTT. The chain uses TRBV5-1 and TRBJ2-2; D gene ambiguous. CDR1 is SGHRS and CDR2 is YFSETQ in the germline V gene. CDR3 size: 15 residues. The germline V and J ends were trimmed by 3 bases and 3 bases, with 12 bases remaining between them.

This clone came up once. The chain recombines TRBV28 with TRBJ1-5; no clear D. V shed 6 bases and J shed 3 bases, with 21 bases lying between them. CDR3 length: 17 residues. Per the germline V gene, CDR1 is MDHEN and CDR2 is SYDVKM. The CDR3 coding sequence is TGTGCCAGCAGAAGCCCTGCGGGTATAGGTAACAATCAGCCCCAGCATTTT. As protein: CASRSPAGIGNNQPQHF.

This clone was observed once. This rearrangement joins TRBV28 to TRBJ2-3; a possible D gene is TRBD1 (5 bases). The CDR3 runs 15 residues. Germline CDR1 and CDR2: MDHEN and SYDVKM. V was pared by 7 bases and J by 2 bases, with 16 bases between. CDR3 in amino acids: CASTPRGRVTDTQYF. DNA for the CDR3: TGTGCCAGCACTCCAAGGGGCAGAGTCACAGATACGCAGTATTTT.

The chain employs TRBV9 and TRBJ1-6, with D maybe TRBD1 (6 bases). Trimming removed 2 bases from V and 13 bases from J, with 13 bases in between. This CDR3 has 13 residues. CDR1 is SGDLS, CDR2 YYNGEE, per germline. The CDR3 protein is CASSVHRAPPLHF. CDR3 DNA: TGTGCCAGCAGCGTCCACAGGGCCCCCCCCCTCCACTTT.

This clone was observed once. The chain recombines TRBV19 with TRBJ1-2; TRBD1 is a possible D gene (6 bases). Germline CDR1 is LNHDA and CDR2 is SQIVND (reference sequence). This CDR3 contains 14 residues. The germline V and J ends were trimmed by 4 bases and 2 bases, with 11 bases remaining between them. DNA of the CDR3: TGTGCCAGTAGTACTTACAGGGACAACTATGGCTACACCTTC. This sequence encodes CASSTYRDNYGYTF.

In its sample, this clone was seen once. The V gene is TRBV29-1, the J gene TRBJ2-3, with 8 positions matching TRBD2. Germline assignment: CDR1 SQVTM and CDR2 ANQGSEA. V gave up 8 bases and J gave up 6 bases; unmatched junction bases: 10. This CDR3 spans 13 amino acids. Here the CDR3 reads CSSSGSLGDTQYF. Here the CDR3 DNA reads TGCAGCTCGAGCGGGAGCCTCGGGGATACGCAGTATTTT.

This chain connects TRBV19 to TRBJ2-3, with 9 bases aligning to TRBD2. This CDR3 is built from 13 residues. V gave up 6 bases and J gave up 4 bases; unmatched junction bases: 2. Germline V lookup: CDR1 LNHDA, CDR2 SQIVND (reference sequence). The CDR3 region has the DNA TGTGCCAGTAGGGAGCGGGGGGCAGATACGCAGTATTTT. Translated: CASRERGADTQYF. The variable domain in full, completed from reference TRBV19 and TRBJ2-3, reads DGGITQSPKYLFRKEGQNVTLSCEQNLNHDAMYWYRQDPGQGLRLIYYSQIVNDFQKGDIAEGYSVSREKKESFPLTVTSAQKNPTAFYLCASRERGADTQYFGPGTRLTVL.

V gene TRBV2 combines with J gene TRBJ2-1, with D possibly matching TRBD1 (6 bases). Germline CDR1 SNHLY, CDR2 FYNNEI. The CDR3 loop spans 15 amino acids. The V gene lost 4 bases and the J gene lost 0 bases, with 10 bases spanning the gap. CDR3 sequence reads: CASSATGLSYNEQFF. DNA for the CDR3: TGTGCCAGCAGTGCTACAGGGCTCTCCTACAATGAGCAGTTCTTC.

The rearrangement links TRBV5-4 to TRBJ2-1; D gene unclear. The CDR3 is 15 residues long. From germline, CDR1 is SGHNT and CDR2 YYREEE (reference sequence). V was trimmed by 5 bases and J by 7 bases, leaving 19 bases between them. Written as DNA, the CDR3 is TGTGCCAGCAGATATAACGCCTTGGGTACTAATGAGCAGTTCTTC. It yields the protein CASRYNALGTNEQFF.

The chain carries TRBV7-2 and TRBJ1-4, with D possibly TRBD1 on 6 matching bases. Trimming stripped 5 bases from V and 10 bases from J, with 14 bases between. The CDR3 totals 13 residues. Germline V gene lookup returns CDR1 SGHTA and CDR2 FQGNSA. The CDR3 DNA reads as TGTGCCAGCAGCATGGACAGCATCGGAAAACTGTTTTTT. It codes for CASSMDSIGKLFF. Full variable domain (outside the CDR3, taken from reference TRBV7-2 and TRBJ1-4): GAGVSQSPSNKVTEKGKDVELRCDPISGHTALYWYRQSLGQGLEFLIYFQGNSAPDKSGLPSDRFSAERTGGSVSTLTIQRTQQEDSAVYLCASSMDSIGKLFFGSGTQLSVL.